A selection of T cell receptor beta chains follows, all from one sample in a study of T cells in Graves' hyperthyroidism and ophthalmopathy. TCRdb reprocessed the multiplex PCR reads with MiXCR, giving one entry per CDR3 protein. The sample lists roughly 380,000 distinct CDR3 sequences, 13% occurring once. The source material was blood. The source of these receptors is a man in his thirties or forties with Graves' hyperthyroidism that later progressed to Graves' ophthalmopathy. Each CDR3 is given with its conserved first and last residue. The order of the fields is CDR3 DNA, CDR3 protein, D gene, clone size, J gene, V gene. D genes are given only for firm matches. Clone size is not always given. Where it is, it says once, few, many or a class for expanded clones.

CDR3 DNA: TGCGCCAGCAGCTTGGCCCAAACTGCGGGGGACTATGGCTACACCTTC; CDR3 protein: CASSLAQTAGDYGYTF; D gene: NA; clone size: many; J gene: TRBJ1-2; V gene: TRBV5-1
CDR3 DNA: TGTGCTAGTGGTTGGAAATCTACAGGGGGCACTGAAGCTTTCTTT; CDR3 protein: CASGWKSTGGTEAFF; D gene: TRBD1; clone size: many; J gene: TRBJ1-1; V gene: TRBV12-5
CDR3 DNA: TGTGCCAGCAGTCCCGGGCAGCTCCAAGAGACCCAGTACTTC; CDR3 protein: CASSPGQLQETQYF; D gene: NA; clone size: many; J gene: TRBJ2-5; V gene: TRBV28
CDR3 DNA: TGCAGTGCTAGAGTCCCGGGGGCGGGGTACGAGCAGTACTTC; CDR3 protein: CSARVPGAGYEQYF; D gene: NA; clone size: many; J gene: TRBJ2-7; V gene: TRBV20-1
CDR3 DNA: TGCAGTGCTACAACAGGGGCTCGCGAGCAGTACTTC; CDR3 protein: CSATTGAREQYF; D gene: TRBD1; clone size: many; J gene: TRBJ2-7; V gene: TRBV20-1
CDR3 DNA: TGTGCCAGCAGCGTTCTAGCGAGCTCCTACGAGCAGTACTTC; CDR3 protein: CASSVLASSYEQYF; D gene: NA; clone size: NA; J gene: TRBJ2-7; V gene: TRBV9
CDR3 DNA: TGTGCCAACGGGAGGAACCTTAATGAAAAACTGTTTTTT; CDR3 protein: CANGRNLNEKLFF; D gene: NA; clone size: many; J gene: TRBJ1-4; V gene: TRBV2
CDR3 DNA: TGTGCCAGCAGTGAATCTGTAGTTCCGGGGCTCAATCAGCCCCAGCATTTT; CDR3 protein: CASSESVVPGLNQPQHF; D gene: NA; clone size: many; J gene: TRBJ1-5; V gene: TRBV6-1
CDR3 DNA: TGTGCCAGCAGCGAAACGGACTATACGTCTGGAAACACCATATATTTT; CDR3 protein: CASSETDYTSGNTIYF; D gene: NA; clone size: NA; J gene: TRBJ1-3; V gene: TRBV9
CDR3 DNA: TGCGCCAGCAGCCGACGGGTGTCGAACACCGGGGAGCTGTTTTTT; CDR3 protein: CASSRRVSNTGELFF; D gene: NA; clone size: NA; J gene: TRBJ2-2; V gene: TRBV4-1
CDR3 DNA: TGTGCCAGCGGGAGACAGGGGGGAGCCTACAATGAGCAGTTCTTC; CDR3 protein: CASGRQGGAYNEQFF; D gene: TRBD1; clone size: NA; J gene: TRBJ2-1; V gene: TRBV5-5
CDR3 DNA: TGTGCCAGCAACGGGGGGCGCGATCAGCCCCAGCATTTT; CDR3 protein: CASNGGRDQPQHF; D gene: NA; clone size: many; J gene: TRBJ1-5; V gene: TRBV6-1
CDR3 DNA: TGTGCCAGCAACTCGGAGGGGGCAGGATATAATTCACCCCTCCACTTT; CDR3 protein: CASNSEGAGYNSPLHF; D gene: TRBD1; clone size: NA; J gene: TRBJ1-6; V gene: TRBV6-5
CDR3 DNA: TGTGCCAGCAGCTTGAGCTATGGCTACACCTTC; CDR3 protein: CASSLSYGYTF; D gene: NA; clone size: many; J gene: TRBJ1-2; V gene: TRBV7-2
CDR3 DNA: TGTGCCAGCAGCCCAGGACGGTGGATAAACACCGGGGAGCTGTTTTTT; CDR3 protein: CASSPGRWINTGELFF; D gene: NA; clone size: NA; J gene: TRBJ2-2; V gene: TRBV5-4
CDR3 DNA: TGTGCCAGCAGTGGGAGGGGGGCGGTTCAAGAGACCCAGTACTTC; CDR3 protein: CASSGRGAVQETQYF; D gene: NA; clone size: many; J gene: TRBJ2-5; V gene: TRBV2
CDR3 DNA: TGTGCCAGCAGACAGACAGGGGATTCGACTGAAGCTTTCTTT; CDR3 protein: CASRQTGDSTEAFF; D gene: TRBD1; clone size: NA; J gene: TRBJ1-1; V gene: TRBV3-1
CDR3 DNA: TGCAGTGCCAGCAGGGCAGACTACGAGCAGTACTTC; CDR3 protein: CSASRADYEQYF; D gene: NA; clone size: NA; J gene: TRBJ2-7; V gene: TRBV20-1
CDR3 DNA: TGTGCCAGCAGCTTAGAAGGCAGGGGGCGCGGAGGCTACACCTTC; CDR3 protein: CASSLEGRGRGGYTF; D gene: TRBD1; clone size: NA; J gene: TRBJ1-2; V gene: TRBV11-3
CDR3 DNA: TGTGCCAGCAGCAAGACTAGCGGGGGGGCCTTTACCTACAATGAGCAGTTCTTC; CDR3 protein: CASSKTSGGAFTYNEQFF; D gene: TRBD2; clone size: many; J gene: TRBJ2-1; V gene: TRBV7-8
CDR3 DNA: TGTGCCAGTAGTGCGGACTCCCTCGGGGCCAATGAGCAGTTCTTC; CDR3 protein: CASSADSLGANEQFF; D gene: NA; clone size: NA; J gene: TRBJ2-1; V gene: TRBV19
CDR3 DNA: TGTGCCAGCAGCCTCTTGGGGTACGACTCGGCCAAAAACATTCAGTACTTC; CDR3 protein: CASSLLGYDSAKNIQYF; D gene: NA; clone size: few; J gene: TRBJ2-4; V gene: TRBV7-9
CDR3 DNA: TGTGCCAGCAGCCCACAGGGGGGTAATTCACCCCTCCACTTT; CDR3 protein: CASSPQGGNSPLHF; D gene: TRBD1; clone size: many; J gene: TRBJ1-6; V gene: TRBV5-8
CDR3 DNA: TGTGCCAGCAGCTTAGCCGGGACAGGATCTGGCTACACCTTC; CDR3 protein: CASSLAGTGSGYTF; D gene: TRBD1; clone size: NA; J gene: TRBJ1-2; V gene: TRBV7-9
CDR3 DNA: TGCAGTGCTACCGATTCCGGGACAGGGCGAAACATTCAGTACTTC; CDR3 protein: CSATDSGTGRNIQYF; D gene: TRBD1; clone size: few; J gene: TRBJ2-4; V gene: TRBV20-1
CDR3 DNA: TGTGCCAGCAGCCACCAGCTTGCGGCGCCGGCTGGCTACACCTTC; CDR3 protein: CASSHQLAAPAGYTF; D gene: NA; clone size: many; J gene: TRBJ1-2; V gene: TRBV12-3/TRBV12-4
CDR3 DNA: TGTGCCAGCAGCTCAGGACGGCAAGAGACCCAGTACTTC; CDR3 protein: CASSSGRQETQYF; D gene: NA; clone size: many; J gene: TRBJ2-5; V gene: TRBV7-2
CDR3 DNA: TGTGCCACCCTGGGACAGTACGGGAATGAGCAGTTCTTC; CDR3 protein: CATLGQYGNEQFF; D gene: TRBD1; clone size: NA; J gene: TRBJ2-1; V gene: TRBV24-1
CDR3 DNA: TGTGCCAGCAGCCAGGGGGTCGGGGGCAATGAGCAGTTCTTC; CDR3 protein: CASSQGVGGNEQFF; D gene: NA; clone size: many; J gene: TRBJ2-1; V gene: TRBV3-1
CDR3 DNA: TGTGCCTGGACGCCAAGCGGGGGTGGGTCCTACAATGAGCAGTTCTTC; CDR3 protein: CAWTPSGGGSYNEQFF; D gene: TRBD2; clone size: medium-sized; J gene: TRBJ2-1; V gene: TRBV30
CDR3 DNA: TGTGCCAGTAGTCCCCGCGGGGGGGCGGCCTACAATGAGCAGTTCTTC; CDR3 protein: CASSPRGGAAYNEQFF; D gene: TRBD2; clone size: NA; J gene: TRBJ2-1; V gene: TRBV19
CDR3 DNA: TGTGCCAGCAGCCCCCGGCGGACAGTTAGCAATCAGCCCCAGCATTTT; CDR3 protein: CASSPRRTVSNQPQHF; D gene: NA; clone size: few; J gene: TRBJ1-5; V gene: TRBV14
CDR3 DNA: TGTGCCAGCCTTGGGTACTCTGGAAACACCATATATTTT; CDR3 protein: CASLGYSGNTIYF; D gene: NA; clone size: NA; J gene: TRBJ1-3; V gene: TRBV13
CDR3 DNA: TGTGCCAGCAGTGACTCGGAGCGGGGGGCTGATGAGCAGTTCTTC; CDR3 protein: CASSDSERGADEQFF; D gene: TRBD2; clone size: NA; J gene: TRBJ2-1; V gene: TRBV6-1
CDR3 DNA: TGTGCCAGCAGCGTCGAGGAGGGTCTCACAGATACGCAGTATTTT; CDR3 protein: CASSVEEGLTDTQYF; D gene: NA; clone size: few; J gene: TRBJ2-3; V gene: TRBV9
CDR3 DNA: TGCGCCAGCAGTGAGTCCTCTCCCTGGGCGGGTCAGCCCCAGCATTTT; CDR3 protein: CASSESSPWAGQPQHF; D gene: NA; clone size: few; J gene: TRBJ1-5; V gene: TRBV10-2
CDR3 DNA: TGTGCCAGCAGCTTAGCGGGGTTAACAGATACGCAGTATTTT; CDR3 protein: CASSLAGLTDTQYF; D gene: NA; clone size: many; J gene: TRBJ2-3; V gene: TRBV7-9
CDR3 DNA: TGCAGTGCTACGGGGGCCGGGACCCAGTACTTC; CDR3 protein: CSATGAGTQYF; D gene: NA; clone size: NA; J gene: TRBJ2-5; V gene: TRBV20-1
CDR3 DNA: TGTGCCAGCAGTTACCAATTTCAGGACAGGGGGCATACCGGGGAGCTGTTTTTT; CDR3 protein: CASSYQFQDRGHTGELFF; D gene: TRBD1; clone size: few; J gene: TRBJ2-2; V gene: TRBV6-9
CDR3 DNA: TGTGCCAGCAGTTTATACGGCAGGGGAGGCACTGAAGCTTTCTTT; CDR3 protein: CASSLYGRGGTEAFF; D gene: NA; clone size: many; J gene: TRBJ1-1; V gene: TRBV27
CDR3 DNA: TGTGCCAGCAGCCCTGGGACAGGGCGGGATCAGCCCCAGCATTTT; CDR3 protein: CASSPGTGRDQPQHF; D gene: TRBD1; clone size: few; J gene: TRBJ1-5; V gene: TRBV5-4
CDR3 DNA: TGTGCCAGTATAAAGGGGCCCGAGCAGTACTTC; CDR3 protein: CASIKGPEQYF; D gene: NA; clone size: many; J gene: TRBJ2-7; V gene: TRBV7-9
CDR3 DNA: TGTGCCAGCAGTTTCGCTAGCGGGAGCACAGATACGCAGTATTTT; CDR3 protein: CASSFASGSTDTQYF; D gene: TRBD2; clone size: NA; J gene: TRBJ2-3; V gene: TRBV7-3
CDR3 DNA: TGTGCCGGAACATCAGGGATAGGTGATGAGCAGTTCTTC; CDR3 protein: CAGTSGIGDEQFF; D gene: NA; clone size: many; J gene: TRBJ2-1; V gene: TRBV6-1
CDR3 DNA: TGTGCCAGCAGTCTCGACAGGGTTGGTTCCAATGAGCAGTTCTTC; CDR3 protein: CASSLDRVGSNEQFF; D gene: TRBD1; clone size: many; J gene: TRBJ2-1; V gene: TRBV6-1
CDR3 DNA: TGTGCCAGCAGCTTAGGACAGGATTCCTACGAGCAGTACTTC; CDR3 protein: CASSLGQDSYEQYF; D gene: NA; clone size: NA; J gene: TRBJ2-7; V gene: TRBV11-2
CDR3 DNA: TGTGCCAGCAGCTTGAGTCCCTTTGGGGGGGGGTACCAAGAGACCCAGTACTTC; CDR3 protein: CASSLSPFGGGYQETQYF; D gene: TRBD2; clone size: NA; J gene: TRBJ2-5; V gene: TRBV5-5
CDR3 DNA: TGTGCCAGCAGGGAAGATGGGACAGGGGGGGATACGCAGTATTTT; CDR3 protein: CASREDGTGGDTQYF; D gene: TRBD1; clone size: few; J gene: TRBJ2-3; V gene: TRBV6-1
CDR3 DNA: TGTGCCAGCAGGGAGAGGGGTGGCCCCGGGGTCACTGAAGCTTTCTTT; CDR3 protein: CASRERGGPGVTEAFF; D gene: NA; clone size: many; J gene: TRBJ1-1; V gene: TRBV28
CDR3 DNA: TGTGCCAGTAGTATGGGCAGGGGAATGACCGGGGAGCTGTTTTTT; CDR3 protein: CASSMGRGMTGELFF; D gene: NA; clone size: NA; J gene: TRBJ2-2; V gene: TRBV19
CDR3 DNA: TGCGCCAGCAGCCAGAGCCTGCGAGATGCTTTCTTT; CDR3 protein: CASSQSLRDAFF; D gene: NA; clone size: few; J gene: TRBJ1-1; V gene: TRBV4-1
CDR3 DNA: TGTGCCAGCAGTTTATGGGAGGGAACTAATGAAAAACTGTTTTTT; CDR3 protein: CASSLWEGTNEKLFF; D gene: NA; clone size: NA; J gene: TRBJ1-4; V gene: TRBV12-3/TRBV12-4